The present T cell receptor beta chain was sequenced within a study of cytomegalovirus exposure and HLA in healthy donors. Study-wide results and caveats: There were about 160 TCR beta chains listed as cytomegalovirus-associated. Rare TCR sequences predominated, though certain public TCRs were found in many donors. A classifier reportedly called cytomegalovirus status with high sensitivity and specificity.

This clone was detected only once. The antigen is unknown. Clones were sequenced by immunoSEQ multiplex PCR, and TCRdb holds only the in-frame ones, with some missing. This sample carries about 75,000 clones, over 80% of them seen once, and the ten largest clones take 3%. Trimming cost V 2 bases and J 1 base, with 9 bases left between them. Looked up from germline, CDR1 is MDHEN and CDR2 is SYDVKM. CDR3 length: 16 residues. The sample consisted of PBMCs. The chain carries TRBV28 and TRBJ2-6; D is perhaps TRBD2 (5 bases). The sequence came from a man between 25 and 39 years old in good health and CMV-seronegative. The CDR3 reads CASSLNSGSGANVLTF. CDR3 coding DNA: TGTGCCAGCAGTTTAAACTCGGGGTCTGGGGCCAACGTCCTGACTTTC.